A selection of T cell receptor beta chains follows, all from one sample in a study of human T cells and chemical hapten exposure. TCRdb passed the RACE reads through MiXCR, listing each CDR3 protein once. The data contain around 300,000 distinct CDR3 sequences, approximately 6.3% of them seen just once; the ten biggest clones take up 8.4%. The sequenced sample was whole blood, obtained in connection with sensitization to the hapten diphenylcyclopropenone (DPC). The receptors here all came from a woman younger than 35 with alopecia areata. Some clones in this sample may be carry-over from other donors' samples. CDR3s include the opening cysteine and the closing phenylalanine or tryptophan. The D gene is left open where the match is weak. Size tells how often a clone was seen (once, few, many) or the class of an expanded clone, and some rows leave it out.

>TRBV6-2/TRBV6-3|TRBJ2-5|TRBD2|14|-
TGTGCCAGCAGGACCGGGACTAGCGTAGAGACCCAGTACTTC
CASRTGTSVETQYF
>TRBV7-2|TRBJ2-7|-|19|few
TGTGCCAGCAGCTCAATAACGAGGGTTGTCGGGGACCCTTGGAACGAGCAGTACTTC
CASSSITRVVGDPWNEQYF
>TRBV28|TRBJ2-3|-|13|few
TGTGCCAGCACCCTAAGTGGCACAGATACGCAGTATTTT
CASTLSGTDTQYF
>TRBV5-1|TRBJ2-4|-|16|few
TGCGCCAGCAGCCCGGTGGTGGGGGAAGCCAAAAACATTCAGTACTTC
CASSPVVGEAKNIQYF
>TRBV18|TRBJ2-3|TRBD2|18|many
TGTGCCAGCTCACCACGCCAACTAGCGGATGAAAGCACAGATACGCAGTATTTT
CASSPRQLADESTDTQYF
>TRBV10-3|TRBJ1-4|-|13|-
TGTGCCATCAGTGTAACCGTCAATGAAAAACTGTTTTTT
CAISVTVNEKLFF
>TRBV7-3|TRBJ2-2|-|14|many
TGTGCCAGCAGCGGCGGGTCCCACACCGGGGAGCTGTTTTTT
CASSGGSHTGELFF
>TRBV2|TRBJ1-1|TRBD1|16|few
TGTGCCAGCAGTGAAAGGACAGGGCTCATGAACACTGAAGCTTTCTTT
CASSERTGLMNTEAFF
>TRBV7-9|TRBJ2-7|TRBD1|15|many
TGTGCCAGCAGCATCCGGGACAGGGGAATCGACGAGCAGTACTTC
CASSIRDRGIDEQYF
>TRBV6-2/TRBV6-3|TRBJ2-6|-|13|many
TGTGCCAGCAGTTACTCTGGGGCCAACGTCCTGACTTTC
CASSYSGANVLTF
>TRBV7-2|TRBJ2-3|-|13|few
TGTGCCAGCAGCTTTTCGAACTGGGATACGCAGTATTTT
CASSFSNWDTQYF
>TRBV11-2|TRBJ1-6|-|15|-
TGTGCCAGCAGCTTGCTTGGCCTGGGGAATTCACCCCTCCACTTT
CASSLLGLGNSPLHF
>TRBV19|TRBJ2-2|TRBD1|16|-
TGTGCCAGTAGTCCGATAGGACAGGGGAACACCGGGGAGCTGTTTTTT
CASSPIGQGNTGELFF
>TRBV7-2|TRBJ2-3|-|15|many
TGTGCCAGCAGCTCGGACTATCTTAGCACAGATACGCAGTATTTT
CASSSDYLSTDTQYF
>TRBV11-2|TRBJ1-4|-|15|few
TGTGCCAGCAGCCTGGGGCCCGGCCTCAATGAAAAACTGTTTTTT
CASSLGPGLNEKLFF
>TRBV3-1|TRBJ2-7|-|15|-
TGTGCCAGCAGCCAAGATGACGCAGGGTCCTACGAGCAGTACTTC
CASSQDDAGSYEQYF
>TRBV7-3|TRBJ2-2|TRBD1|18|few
TGTGCCAGCAGCCCCTACCCCCGGACAGGGGGCGACACCGGGGAGCTGTTTTTT
CASSPYPRTGGDTGELFF
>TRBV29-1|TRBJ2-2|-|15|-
TGCAGCGTGTCGACGGGGCTAGCGAACACCGGGGAGCTGTTTTTT
CSVSTGLANTGELFF
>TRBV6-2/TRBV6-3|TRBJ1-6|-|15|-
TGTGCCAGCAGTTACGGCACTCCCCGGAATTCACCCCTCCACTTT
CASSYGTPRNSPLHF
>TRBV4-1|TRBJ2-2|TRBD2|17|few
TGCGCCAGCAGCCAAGGCATGCGGGGGAAGGTAACCGGGGAGCTGTTTTTT
CASSQGMRGKVTGELFF
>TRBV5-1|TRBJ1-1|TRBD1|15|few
TGCGCCAGCGTCATTCTACCCGGGACAGGGACTGAAGCTTTCTTT
CASVILPGTGTEAFF
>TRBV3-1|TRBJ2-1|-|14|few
TGTGCCAGCAGCCAAAGGGAAGTCGGCAATGAGCAGTTCTTC
CASSQREVGNEQFF
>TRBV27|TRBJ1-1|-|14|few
TGTGCCAGCAGTTTCAGGGGACTGAACACTGAAGCTTTCTTT
CASSFRGLNTEAFF
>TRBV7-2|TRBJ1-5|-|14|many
TGTGCCAGCAGCGGGTACATGAGCAATCAGCCCCAGCATTTT
CASSGYMSNQPQHF
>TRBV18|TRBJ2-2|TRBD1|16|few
TGTGCCAGCTCACCACCGGAGACAGGGGGGACCGGGGAGCTGTTTTTT
CASSPPETGGTGELFF
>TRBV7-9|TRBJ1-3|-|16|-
TGTGCCAGCAGCCTCCCCCGGGGGGCGCAAGGAAACACCATATATTTT
CASSLPRGAQGNTIYF
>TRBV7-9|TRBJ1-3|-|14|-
TGTGCCAGCAGCGAACAGAGCTCTGGAAACACCATATATTTT
CASSEQSSGNTIYF
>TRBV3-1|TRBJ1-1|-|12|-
TGTGCCAGCAGCCAAGAGGGACTGGGGGCTTTCTTT
CASSQEGLGAFF
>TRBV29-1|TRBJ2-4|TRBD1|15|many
TGCAGCGTTGAAGGGTTACCAGGACAGGAAAACATTCAGTACTTC
CSVEGLPGQENIQYF
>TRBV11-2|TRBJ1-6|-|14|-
TGTGCCAGCAGCTATGGAGGGATCAATTCACCCCTCCACTTT
CASSYGGINSPLHF
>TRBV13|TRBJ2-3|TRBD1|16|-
TGTGCCAGCAGCTACTCACAGGGGGCTAGCACAGATACGCAGTATTTT
CASSYSQGASTDTQYF
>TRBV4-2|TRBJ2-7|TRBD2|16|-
TGTGCCAGCAGCCAAGGACTAGCGGCTGACTCCTACGAGCAGTACTTC
CASSQGLAADSYEQYF
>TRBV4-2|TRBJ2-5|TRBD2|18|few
TGTGCCAGCAGCCAACAAGCTGTCAGCGGGGGGTACCAAGAGACCCAGTACTTC
CASSQQAVSGGYQETQYF
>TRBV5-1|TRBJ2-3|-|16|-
TGCGCCAGCAGCTCATCCCCCCTGGAAGGCACAGATACGCAGTATTTT
CASSSSPLEGTDTQYF
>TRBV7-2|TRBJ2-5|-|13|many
TGTGCCAGCAGCTTAACGGTTCAAGAGACCCAGTACTTC
CASSLTVQETQYF
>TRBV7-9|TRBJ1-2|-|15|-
TGTGCCAGCAGCTTAGAGACACAGCCTAACTATGGCTACACCTTC
CASSLETQPNYGYTF
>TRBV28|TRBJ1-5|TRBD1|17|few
TGTGCCAGCAGTTTACCCAGGACAGGGGGGACAGGTCAGCCCCAGCATTTT
CASSLPRTGGTGQPQHF
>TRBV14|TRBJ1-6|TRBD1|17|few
TGTGCCAGCAGCCAGTGGGACTCAGACAGGGGTGAATCACCCCTCCACTTT
CASSQWDSDRGESPLHF
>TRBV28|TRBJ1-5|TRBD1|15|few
TGTGCCACCACAGGGGGTGGATATAGCAATCAGCCCCAGCATTTT
CATTGGGYSNQPQHF
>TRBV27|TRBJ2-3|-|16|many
TGTGCCAGCAGTTTAAAACAGGCGACTAGCACAGATACGCAGTATTTT
CASSLKQATSTDTQYF
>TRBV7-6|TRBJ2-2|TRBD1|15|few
TGTGCCAGCAGCTTACCCAGGGGGCATGGCGGGGAGCTGTTTTTT
CASSLPRGHGGELFF
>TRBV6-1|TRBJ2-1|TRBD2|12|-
TGTGCCAGCAAAGAGGGAGGGAGTGAGCAGTTCTTC
CASKEGGSEQFF
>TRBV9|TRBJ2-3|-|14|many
TGTGCCAGCAGCGTGGGTTACAGCACAGATACGCAGTATTTT
CASSVGYSTDTQYF
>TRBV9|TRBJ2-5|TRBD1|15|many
TGTGCCAGCAGCGTTCGACAGGGGGGTCAAGAGACCCAGTACTTC
CASSVRQGGQETQYF
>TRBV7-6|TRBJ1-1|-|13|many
TGTGCCAGCAGCTTATCCGAGAACACTGAAGCTTTCTTT
CASSLSENTEAFF
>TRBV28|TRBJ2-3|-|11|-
TGTGCCAGCAGAGATCCGGATACGCAGTATTTT
CASRDPDTQYF
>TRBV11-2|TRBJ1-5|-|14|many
TGTGCCAGCAGCTTTTCCCCTCCCAATCAGCCCCAGCATTTT
CASSFSPPNQPQHF
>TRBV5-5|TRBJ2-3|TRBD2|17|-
TGTGCCAGCAGCTATGTGTATAGGCGGGGGAGCACAGATACGCAGTATTTT
CASSYVYRRGSTDTQYF
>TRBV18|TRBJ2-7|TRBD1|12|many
TGTGCCAGCTCACCGACAGGGCACGAGCAGTACTTC
CASSPTGHEQYF
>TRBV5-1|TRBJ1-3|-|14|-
TGCGCCAGCAGCTACAGCAGCTCTGGAAACACCATATATTTT
CASSYSSSGNTIYF
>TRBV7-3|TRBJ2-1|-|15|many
TGTGCCAGCAGCTTAACGGGGGATTTATGGAATGAGCAGTTCTTC
CASSLTGDLWNEQFF
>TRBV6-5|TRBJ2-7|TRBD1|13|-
TGTGCCAGCAGGCGGGACAGGGGATACGAGCAGTACTTC
CASRRDRGYEQYF
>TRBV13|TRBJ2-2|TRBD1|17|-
TGTGCCAGCAGCTTTGGACAGGGATGGGGACATGCCGGGGAGCTGTTTTTT
CASSFGQGWGHAGELFF
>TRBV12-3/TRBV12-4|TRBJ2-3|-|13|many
TGTGCCAGCAGGCGACTGGGGCAAGATACGCAGTATTTT
CASRRLGQDTQYF
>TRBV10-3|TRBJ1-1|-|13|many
TGTGCCATCAGTGGTCCCCTAAGCACTGAAGCTTTCTTT
CAISGPLSTEAFF
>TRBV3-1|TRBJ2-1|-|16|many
TGTGCCAGCAGCCAAGATGAGGCCGGTTCCTACAATGAGCAGTTCTTC
CASSQDEAGSYNEQFF
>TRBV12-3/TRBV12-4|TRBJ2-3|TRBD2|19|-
TGTGCCAGCAGAACTCCTACCGGGACTAGGTACGGGGACACAGATACGCAGTATTTT
CASRTPTGTRYGDTDTQYF
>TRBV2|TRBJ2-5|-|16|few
TGTGCCAGCAGGGCCATTGACAGACCAGTTGGAGAGACCCAGTACTTC
CASRAIDRPVGETQYF
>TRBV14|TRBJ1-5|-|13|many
TGTGCCAGCAGCCAAGGCCCCAATCAGCCCCAGCATTTT
CASSQGPNQPQHF
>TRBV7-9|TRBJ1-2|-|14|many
TGTGCCACCCTTCTGGATCTCATCAACTATGGCTACACCTTC
CATLLDLINYGYTF